This TCR beta chain was captured in a study of monozygotic twins with inflammatory bowel disease. Study-level findings and limits: The inverse Simpson measure of TCRbeta diversity was lower in IBD patients than in healthy co-twins. Variability in patient repertoires may have come partly from differing immunosuppressive treatments.

Used for each TCR library was 3500 ng of total RNA. Via template switching, UMIs carrying a 6-nucleotide sample barcode were introduced. From its re-call of the 5' RACE reads, TCRdb lists each CDR3 protein once, without DNA. In all, the sample yields roughly 150,000 distinct CDR3 sequences. With respect to this clonotype: Its cognate antigen is unknown.

The CDR3 extends over 13 amino acids. Germline values: CDR1 MNHEY, CDR2 SMNVEV (reference sequence). The sequenced sample was blood. The chain recombines TRBV27 with TRBJ2-5. This TCR came from a human donor with ulcerative colitis or Crohn's disease, or a healthy co-twin of an affected twin (not recorded which). The CDR3 loop is CASSFRTGETQYF.